The 2 T cell receptor beta chains given below trace back to one sample, sequenced in a study of blood T cell repertoires in COVID-19. TCRdb's copy holds only in-frame clones and misses some; the assay was immunoSEQ multiplex PCR. The data hold under 250,000 clones, with about 91% observed a single time. Sequenced sample: peripheral blood. The source of these receptors is a woman in her twenties or thirties with COVID-19, enrolled during active disease.

V is TRBV10-3 and J is TRBJ2-1; 9 nucleotides align to TRBD1. The V gene's germline CDR1 is ENHRY and CDR2 SYGVKD. The CDR3 runs to 17 residues. The V segment lost 4 bases and the J segment 7 bases; nucleotides outside the gene matches: 14. The CDR3 loop reads CAISGQPGQGVSNEQFF. Written as DNA, the CDR3 is TGTGCCATCAGTGGGCAACCGGGACAGGGAGTTTCGAATGAGCAGTTCTTC.

This clone was seen more than once but under ten times. V usage is TRBV3-1 (or the pseudogene TRBV3-2) and J usage is TRBJ2-7, with 9 bases aligning to TRBD2. The CDR3 runs to 15 residues. J lost 6 bases, V lost 1 base, and 7 bases had no gene match. CDR1 is LGHDT, CDR2 YNNKEL, per germline (reference sequence). CDR3 nucleotide sequence: TGTGCCAGCAGCCAAGGATTTAGCGGGAGAAGCGAGCAGTACGTC. Translation gives CASSQGFSGRSEQYV.